The 10 T cell receptor beta chains below all came from one sample that was sequenced in a study of cytomegalovirus exposure and HLA in healthy donors. Primers for the PCR totalled 60 Vbeta and 13 Jbeta. The assay was immunoSEQ multiplex PCR, and TCRdb's table has in-frame clones only and misses some. The data contain some 120,000 clones, about 80% of them seen just once; the ten biggest clones take up less than 3%. The sequenced material came from PBMCs. Source of these receptors: a man aged 30 to 45 in good health and CMV-seronegative.

The rearrangement uses TRBV15 and TRBJ1-1; no definite D call. The V gene lost 2 bases and the J gene lost 1 base, with 11 bases spanning the gap. Germline V CDR1 and CDR2: LNHNV, YYDKDF (reference sequence). This CDR3 has 15 amino acids. The CDR3 DNA reads TGTGCCACCAGCAGACCCTCCGACTCGAACACTGAAGCTTTCTTT. This codes for CATSRPSDSNTEAFF.

This clone was counted only a few times. V usage is TRBV19 and J usage is TRBJ2-7, with 8 bases that match TRBD2. The CDR3 spans 14 residues. V was clipped by 6 bases and J by 3 bases; unmatched bases: 7. Germline lookup yields CDR1 LNHDA and CDR2 SQIVND (reference sequence). CDR3 sequence: CASRASGLHYEQYF. Written as DNA, the CDR3 is TGTGCCAGTAGGGCTAGCGGGCTCCACTACGAGCAGTACTTC.

Note on this clone: One end of the junction is discordant with germline, which a read error may explain. V is TRBV10-3 and J is TRBJ1-4; no reliable D call. Germline values: CDR1 ENHRY, CDR2 SYGVKD. This CDR3 is 12 amino acids long. CDR3 DNA sequence: TGTGCCATCAGTGAGTCTAATGAAAAACTGGTTTTT. Encoded protein: CAISESNEKLVF.

This clone occurred a few times. V usage is TRBV4-1 and J usage is TRBJ2-1; TRBD2 matches 7 bases. The V gene end was trimmed by 1 base and the J gene end by 3 bases; junction bases not matched to a gene: 6. The CDR3 is 16 amino acids. Germline loops: CDR1 MGHRA, CDR2 YSYEKL. The CDR3 DNA reads as TGCGCCAGCAGCCAAGTGGGGGAGGGCTTCTACAATGAGCAGTTCTTC. Protein product: CASSQVGEGFYNEQFF.

The rearrangement joins TRBV9 to TRBJ2-1, with 10 bases aligning to TRBD2. The CDR3 runs to 16 residues. Unmatched junction bases numbered 4, after V lost 0 bases and J lost 4 bases. In germline, CDR1 is SGDLS, CDR2 YYNGEE. CDR3 protein: CASSVGASGGYNEQFF. The CDR3 nucleotides read TGTGCCAGCAGCGTAGGGGCTAGCGGGGGATACAATGAGCAGTTCTTC.

The chain uses TRBV18 and TRBJ1-2; tentatively, D is TRBD1 (5 bases). This CDR3 has 14 residues. Trimming pared 6 bases from V and 3 bases from J, leaving 14 bases between. Germline V gives CDR1 KGHSH, CDR2 LQKENI. The CDR3 nucleotides read TGTGCCAGCTCCCGGCCTGTAGGGGACTATGGCTACACCTTC. Translation gives CASSRPVGDYGYTF.

This clone turned up a few times. The chain couples TRBV30 to TRBJ2-1, with 7 nucleotides matching TRBD2. CDR3 length equals 16 residues. Trimming at V came to 0 bases and at J to 2 bases, leaving 7 bases not matched to a gene. Germline CDR1 is GTSNPN and CDR2 is SVGIG (reference sequence). CDR3 amino acids: CAWSVELADAYNEQFF. The CDR3 nucleotides are TGTGCCTGGAGTGTGGAGCTAGCGGACGCCTACAATGAGCAGTTCTTC.

This chain links TRBV11-3 with TRBJ2-3; D gene uncertain. The ends were cut back, 2 bases at V and 1 base at J, with 16 bases in the middle. CDR1 and CDR2 from the germline V gene are SGHNT and YENEEA. CDR3 size: 17 residues. The CDR3, as DNA: TGTGCCAGCAGCTTATATCCCGCCCAGGCCGGCACAGATACGCAGTATTTT. Its translation is CASSLYPAQAGTDTQYF.

The rearrangement uses TRBV15 and TRBJ1-3; D unresolved. The CDR3 totals 13 residues. The germline V and J ends were trimmed by 0 bases and 8 bases, with 8 bases remaining between them. Looked up from germline, CDR1 is LNHNV and CDR2 is YYDKDF (reference sequence). The CDR3 sequence: CATSRDKGDTIYF. The CDR3 DNA is TGTGCCACCAGCAGAGATAAGGGAGACACCATATATTTT.

This clone was observed a single time. This chain links TRBV10-3 with TRBJ2-7, with TRBD2 identical over 11 bases. The V gene's germline CDR1 is ENHRY and CDR2 SYGVKD. This CDR3 is built from 14 residues. V lost 6 bases to trimming and J lost 2 bases; unmatched junction nucleotides: 3. CDR3 region: CAIRKLAGAYEQYF. The DNA for the CDR3 is TGTGCCATCAGGAAACTAGCGGGAGCCTACGAGCAGTACTTC.